The 27 T cell receptor beta chains listed next were all sequenced from one sample in a study of cytomegalovirus exposure and HLA in healthy donors. The PCR used 60 Vbeta and 13 Jbeta primers. Profiling relied on immunoSEQ multiplex PCR, and the TCRdb table lists in-frame clones only, not all of them. This table holds approximately 140,000 clones. Source material: PBMCs. Receptors were obtained from a woman between 40 and 50 years old in good health and CMV-seronegative.

The chain carries TRBV9 and TRBJ2-3; 8 bases are shared with TRBD1. CDR3 length: 15 residues. Trimming took 3 bases from V and 5 from J; bases not matched to a gene: 8. Germline CDR1 SGDLS, CDR2 YYNGEE. The chain's CDR3 is CASSGSGGVGDTQYF. CDR3 in DNA: TGTGCCAGCAGCGGCTCAGGGGGCGTAGGAGATACGCAGTATTTT.

The chain recombines TRBV29-1 with TRBJ1-1; no clear D. Germline CDR1 is SQVTM and CDR2 is ANQGSEA. Between the trimmed V and J ends, which lost 7 bases and 5 bases, there was a span of 11 bases. The CDR3 has 11 amino acids. The CDR3 coding sequence is TGCAGCGGTAGTCGGGGAACTGAAGCTTTCTTT. Translating it yields CSGSRGTEAFF.

Concerning this clone itself: The sample holds other DNA sequences that translate to the same CDR3. The chain uses TRBV7-2 and TRBJ1-2; maybe TRBD1 (5 bases). The germline gives CDR1 SGHTA, CDR2 FQGNSA. Trimming shortened V by 1 base and J by 3 bases, and 9 bases separated the two germline ends. The CDR3 length is 14 residues. The CDR3 DNA reads TGTGCCAGCAGCTTAGTCCAGGGCGACTATGGCTACACCTTC. Amino acid sequence: CASSLVQGDYGYTF.

The J gene is TRBJ1-2, the V gene TRBV4-3; D is undetermined. Germline V gene data show CDR1 as LGHNA and CDR2 as YSLEER. Trimming removed 0 bases at V and 1 base at J, with 3 bases between. This CDR3 region has 13 residues. Here the CDR3 DNA reads TGCGCCAGCAGCCAAGACCATAACTATGGCTACACCTTC. Its protein product is CASSQDHNYGYTF.

The chain couples TRBV7-3 to TRBJ2-1; TRBD2 is a possible D gene (6 bases). Germline values: CDR1 SGHTA, CDR2 FQGTGA. The CDR3 is 13 amino acids. V was pared by 5 bases and J by 4 bases, with 9 bases between. For the CDR3, the DNA is TGTGCCAGCAGCGCGGGGTCGTACAATGAGCAGTTCTTC. Encoded protein: CASSAGSYNEQFF.

This chain joins TRBV7-9 and TRBJ2-3, with 8 bases matching TRBD2. The J segment lost 1 base and the V segment lost 9 bases, leaving 0 bases of the junction unmatched. The CDR3 is 12 amino acids. CDR1 is SEHNR, CDR2 FQNEAQ, per germline (reference sequence). The CDR3 reads CARAGGTDTQYF. The DNA of the CDR3 is TGTGCCAGAGCGGGGGGCACAGATACGCAGTATTTT. Combining the CDR3 with reference TRBV7-9 and TRBJ2-3 gives the whole variable domain DTGVSQNPRHKITKRGQNVTFRCDPISEHNRLYWYRQTLGQGPEFLTYFQNEAQLEKSRLLSDRFSAERPKGSFSTLEIQRTEQGDSAMYLCARAGGTDTQYFGPGTRLTVL.

V is TRBV10-3 and J is TRBJ2-2; D is unresolved. The V end was cut by 0 bases, the J end by 6 bases, with 2 bases between. The CDR3 sequence is 12 residues long. Germline loops: CDR1 ENHRY, CDR2 SYGVKD. CDR3 protein: CAISESSGELFF. In nucleotides, the CDR3 is TGTGCCATCAGTGAGTCCTCCGGGGAGCTGTTTTTT.

V gene TRBV6-1 combines with J gene TRBJ1-1, with D perhaps TRBD1 (6 bases). CDR3 length: 15 amino acids. Germline V gene sequence: CDR1 MNHNS, CDR2 SASEGT. V gave up 7 bases and J gave up 1 base, with 16 bases separating them. CDR3 region: CASTQGGAGNTEAFF. The CDR3 nucleotides are TGTGCCAGCACCCAAGGGGGGGCCGGGAACACTGAAGCTTTCTTT.

V gene TRBV2 combines with J gene TRBJ2-7; 7 nucleotides agree with TRBD1. J was trimmed by 6 bases and V by 5 bases; bases with no gene match: 7. The CDR3 is 13 amino acids. In germline, CDR1 is SNHLY, CDR2 FYNNEI. Here the CDR3 DNA reads TGTGCCAGCAGTCTTCCGGGACAGTTCGAGCAGTACGTC. This sequence encodes CASSLPGQFEQYV.

The chain recombines TRBV11-1 with TRBJ2-3, with 8 bases identical to TRBD1. Germline CDR1 SGHAT, CDR2 FQDESV (reference sequence). The CDR3 runs 15 residues. V lost 0 bases and J lost 1; bases outside the gene matches: 0. CDR3 sequence: CASSLAQGGTDTQYF. The DNA for the CDR3 is TGTGCCAGCAGCTTAGCACAGGGGGGCACAGATACGCAGTATTTT.

J is TRBJ2-5 and V is TRBV7-2, with 10 nucleotides matching TRBD2. Losses at the gene ends were 1 base for V and 5 bases for J; bases not matched to a gene: 4. This CDR3 is built from 15 residues. Germline CDR1 SGHTA, CDR2 FQGNSA. In DNA, the CDR3 is TGTGCCAGCAGCTTAGACAGCGGGGGGGCCGAGACCCAGTACTTC. Its translation is CASSLDSGGAETQYF.

Remarks on this clone: Its ends do not fully match the called genes, so a read error is possible. Different DNA sequences within this sample yield the same CDR3. The gene calls are TRBV7-8 and TRBJ2-1; 8 bases align to TRBD2. Looked up from germline, CDR1 is SGHVS and CDR2 is FQNEAQ. The CDR3 has 15 amino acids. The CDR3 DNA follows: TGCGCCAGCAGCCCCCCCGGGGGGGCGGGGAATGAGCAGTTCTTC. Residues: CASSPPGGAGNEQFF.

V gene TRBV7-6 combines with J gene TRBJ2-1, with 14 nucleotides matching TRBD2. With 5 bases clipped from V and 1 base from J, the junction kept 1 base outside the gene matches. The CDR3 runs 16 residues. Germline loops: CDR1 SGHVS, CDR2 FNYEAQ. CDR3 DNA: TGTGCCAGCAGCCGGACTAGCGGGGGGTCCTACAATGAGCAGTTCTTC. It yields the protein CASSRTSGGSYNEQFF.

V gene TRBV6-5 combines with J gene TRBJ2-1, with D tentatively TRBD2 (6 bases). V lost 5 bases, J lost 7 bases, and 15 bases lay in between. Germline loops: CDR1 MNHEY, CDR2 SVGAGI. The CDR3 totals 14 residues. The CDR3 nucleotides read TGTGCCAGCAGTACCGACGGAGGGCGAAATGAGCAGTTCTTC. This codes for CASSTDGGRNEQFF.

The chain has TRBV18 and TRBJ1-5, with D possibly being TRBD1 (5 bases). The CDR3 covers 19 residues. Deletions cut 2 bases from V and 3 bases from J, with 23 bases between. Germline CDR1 is KGHSH and CDR2 is LQKENI. CDR3 loop: CASSPGWQGGPNLNQPQHF. CDR3 nucleotides: TGTGCCAGCTCACCAGGATGGCAGGGCGGCCCAAATCTCAATCAGCCCCAGCATTTT.

This chain links TRBV7-9 with TRBJ1-6; D is uncertain. Germline V lookup: CDR1 SEHNR, CDR2 FQNEAQ (reference sequence). V dropped 1 base and J dropped 9 bases, with 16 bases sitting between them. CDR3 size: 16 residues. CDR3 sequence (DNA): TGTGCCAGCAGCTTAGATCAAGGAGGGTTTACTTCACCCCTCCACTTT. Translation gives CASSLDQGGFTSPLHF. The whole variable domain, filled in from reference TRBV7-9 and TRBJ1-6, reads DTGVSQNPRHKITKRGQNVTFRCDPISEHNRLYWYRQTLGQGPEFLTYFQNEAQLEKSRLLSDRFSAERPKGSFSTLEIQRTEQGDSAMYLCASSLDQGGFTSPLHFGNGTRLTVT.

This sequence joins TRBV5-4 and TRBJ1-2, with 9 positions matching TRBD1. This CDR3 is built from 15 residues. Germline V CDR1 and CDR2: SGHNT, YYREEE (reference sequence). The V and J ends lost 2 bases and 7 bases, in that order; junction bases with no gene match: 9. The CDR3 protein is CASSLSGTGKGGYTF. CDR3 coding DNA: TGTGCCAGCAGCTTATCCGGGACAGGGAAGGGTGGCTACACCTTC.

V is TRBV6-1 and J is TRBJ2-3; 9 bases are a match to TRBD2. Germline lookup yields CDR1 MNHNS and CDR2 SASEGT. V lost 6 bases, J lost 1 base, and 5 bases stayed unmatched. CDR3 length equals 15 residues. Written as DNA, the CDR3 is TGTGCCAGCAGCCGCCAGCGGGGGGGCACAGATACGCAGTATTTT. Its protein is CASSRQRGGTDTQYF.

This chain connects TRBV19 to TRBJ1-1; TRBD1 is a possible D gene (5 bases). With 5 bases removed from V and 4 bases from J, the gap between germline ends came to 11 bases. This CDR3 comprises 13 residues. CDR1 is LNHDA, CDR2 SQIVND, per germline (reference sequence). CDR3 DNA sequence: TGTGCCAGTAGTCCTGGGGGGTCCACTGAAGCTTTCTTT. Translation gives CASSPGGSTEAFF.

The chain uses TRBV7-8 and TRBJ2-5; 11 nucleotides line up with TRBD2. The junction had 7 bases not matched to a gene; V was cut back by 2 bases and J by 5 bases. From germline, CDR1 is SGHVS and CDR2 FQNEAQ. This CDR3 spans 16 amino acids. CDR3 amino acids: CASSLNSGGAWETQYF. In DNA, the CDR3 is TGTGCCAGCAGCTTAAATAGCGGGGGGGCTTGGGAGACCCAGTACTTC.

The V gene is TRBV2, the J gene TRBJ2-3; 12 bases are shared with TRBD2. The V gene end was trimmed by 6 bases and the J gene end by 9 bases; junction bases not matched to a gene: 7. The CDR3 length is 14 residues. Germline CDR1 and CDR2: SNHLY and FYNNEI. CDR3 region: CASRRLAGESTQYF. The DNA of the CDR3 is TGTGCCAGCAGGAGACTAGCGGGGGAATCAACGCAGTATTTT.

The genes are TRBV5-1 and TRBJ2-3; no definite D call. This CDR3 contains 18 residues. The germline V and J ends were trimmed by 0 bases and 0 bases, with 17 bases remaining between them. Germline lookup yields CDR1 SGHRS and CDR2 YFSETQ. The CDR3 sequence is CASSLARQSTVSTDTQYF. The CDR3 DNA reads as TGCGCCAGCAGCTTGGCCAGGCAGTCCACGGTGAGCACAGATACGCAGTATTTT.

V and J are TRBV5-1 and TRBJ1-1; D remains unclear. The CDR3 is 15 residues long. Trimming took off 4 bases at V and 5 bases at J, with 18 bases between the two ends. Germline loops: CDR1 SGHRS, CDR2 YFSETQ. CDR3: CASSQSFPSRTEAFF. Written as DNA, the CDR3 is TGCGCCAGCAGCCAGAGCTTTCCCTCGCGGACTGAAGCTTTCTTT.

This sequence joins TRBV27 and TRBJ2-7, with TRBD1 matching over 9 bases. The germline CDR1 and CDR2 sequences are MNHEY and SMNVEV (reference sequence). The CDR3 has 12 residues. The ends lost 7 bases at V and 3 bases at J; junction bases unmatched: 1. The CDR3 DNA reads TGTGCCAGCAAGGGACAGGGCTACGAGCAGTACTTC. It encodes CASKGQGYEQYF.

This chain joins TRBV6-6 and TRBJ1-6, with D unclear. The CDR3 consists of 16 residues. Germline loops: CDR1 MNHNY, CDR2 SVGAGI (reference sequence). Trimming removed 2 bases at V and 10 bases at J, with 18 bases between. DNA for the CDR3: TGTGCCAGCAGTTACCCCACCGAGGTATATATGTCACCCCTCCACTTT. This codes for CASSYPTEVYMSPLHF.

The CDR3 DNA follows: TGTGCCAGCAGCTCCGACAGGGTTAACACCGGGGAGCTGTTTTTT. Amino acids: CASSSDRVNTGELFF. The chain has TRBV11-2 and TRBJ2-2, with 7 bases lining up with TRBD1. The CDR3 sequence is 15 residues long. With V trimmed by 4 bases and J by 2 bases, 4 bases remained unmatched. Germline assignment: CDR1 SGHAT and CDR2 FQNNGV.

A note on this clone: The junction departs from germline at one end; a sequencing error may be responsible. For the CDR3, the DNA is TGTGCCAGCAGCGTAGCCCCTTCGGAAGCTTTCTTT. Translating it yields CASSVAPSEAFF. The rearrangement uses TRBV7-9 and TRBJ1-1; D is uncertain. CDR3 length: 12 residues. In germline, CDR1 is SEHNR, CDR2 FQNEAQ (reference sequence).